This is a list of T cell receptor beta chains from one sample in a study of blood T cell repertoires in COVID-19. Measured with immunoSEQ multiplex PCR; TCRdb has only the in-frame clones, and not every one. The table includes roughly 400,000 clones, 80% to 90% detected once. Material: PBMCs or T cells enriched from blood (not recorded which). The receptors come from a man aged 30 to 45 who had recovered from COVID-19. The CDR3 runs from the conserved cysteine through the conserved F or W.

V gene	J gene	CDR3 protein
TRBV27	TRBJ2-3	CASSEAGAFTDTQYF
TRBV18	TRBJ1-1	CASSSLPDRGGTEAFF
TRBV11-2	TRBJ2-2	CASSLGFSGRELFF
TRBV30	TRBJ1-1	CAWSVPGQAAAFF
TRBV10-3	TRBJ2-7	CAISGGQGSPYEQYF
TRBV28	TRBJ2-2	CASSKAAGTTGELFF
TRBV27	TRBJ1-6	CASSLEVPSSYNSPLHF
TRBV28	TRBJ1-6	CASSDRGLPDRSPLHF
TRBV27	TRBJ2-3	CASKPRRGNTDTQYF
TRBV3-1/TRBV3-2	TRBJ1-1	CASSPETGKNTEAFF
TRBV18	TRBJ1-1	CASSQSGVNTEAFF
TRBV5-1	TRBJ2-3	CASSIGQDHTDTQYF
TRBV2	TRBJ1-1	CASSGGLTEAFF
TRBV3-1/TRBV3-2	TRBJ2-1	CASSHDSTTGGEQFF
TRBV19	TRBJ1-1	CASSPARDRYTEAFF
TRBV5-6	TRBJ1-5	CASSLGATGGGQSNQPQHF
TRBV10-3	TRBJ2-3	CAITGTSGRPDTQYF
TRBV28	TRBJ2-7	CASSSRGFSYEQYF
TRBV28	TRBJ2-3	CASRPSVGQSSSDTQYF
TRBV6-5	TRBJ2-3	CASSYSEVAGTDTQYF
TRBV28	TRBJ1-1	CASSLSFRGSEAFF
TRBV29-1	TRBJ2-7	CSVEGDSGSYF
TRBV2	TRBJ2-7	CASKGLAGVVDDEQYF
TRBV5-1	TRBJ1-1	CASSLGQGAGDTEAFF
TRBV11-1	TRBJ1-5	CASSSGQPFSAQHF
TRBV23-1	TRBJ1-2	CASCPSRWTF
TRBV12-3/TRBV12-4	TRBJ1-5	CASCRQNQPQHF
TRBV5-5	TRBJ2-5	CASSSWGTQETQYF
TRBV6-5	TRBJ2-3	CASSLENPTDTQYF
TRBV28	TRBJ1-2	CASSQTGDGYTF
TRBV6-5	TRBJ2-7	CASSYSRAVDEQYF
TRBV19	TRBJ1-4	CASSMGDREEKLFF
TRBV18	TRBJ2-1	CASSPGKNNEQFF